The clone carrying this T cell receptor (beta chain) was observed at least ten times. TCRdb recomputed calls from the 5' RACE reads with MiXCR, one row per CDR3 protein. In the table there are just over 450,000 distinct CDR3 sequences, 14% of which are singletons. The data were taken from a study of identical twins. The same data also went into a second study, on yellow fever vaccine responses in identical twins.

Sequencing was done on a sample of CD4+ T cells sorted from blood. This receptor was obtained from a woman aged 18-29 years in good health.

CDR3: CASIKLQGAEEAFF. The CDR3 DNA follows: TGTGCCAGCATTAAACTTCAGGGGGCGGAGGAAGCTTTCTTT. This chain uses TRBV12-3 or TRBV12-4 with TRBJ1-1; 8 nucleotides agree with TRBD1. V lost 7 bases, J lost 8 bases, and 12 bases stayed unmatched. The CDR3 covers 14 residues.